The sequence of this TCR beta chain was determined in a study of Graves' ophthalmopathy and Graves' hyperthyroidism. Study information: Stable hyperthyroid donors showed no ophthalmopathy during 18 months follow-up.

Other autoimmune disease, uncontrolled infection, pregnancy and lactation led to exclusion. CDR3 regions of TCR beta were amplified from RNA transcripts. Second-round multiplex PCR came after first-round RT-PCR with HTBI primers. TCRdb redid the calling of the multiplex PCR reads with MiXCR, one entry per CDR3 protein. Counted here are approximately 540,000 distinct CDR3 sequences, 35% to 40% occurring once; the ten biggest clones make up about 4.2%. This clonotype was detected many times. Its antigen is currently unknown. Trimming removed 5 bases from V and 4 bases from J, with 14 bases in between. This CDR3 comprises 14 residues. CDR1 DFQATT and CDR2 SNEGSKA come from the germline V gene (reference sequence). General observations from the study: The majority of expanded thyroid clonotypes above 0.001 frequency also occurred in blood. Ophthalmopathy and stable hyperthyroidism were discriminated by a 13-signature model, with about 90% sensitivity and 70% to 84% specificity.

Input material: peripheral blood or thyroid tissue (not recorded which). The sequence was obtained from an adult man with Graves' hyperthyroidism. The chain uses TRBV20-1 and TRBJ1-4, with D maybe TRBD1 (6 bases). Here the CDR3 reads CSALRGRGNEKLFF. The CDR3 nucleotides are TGCAGTGCTCTGAGGGGGAGAGGTAATGAAAAACTGTTTTTT.